The 26 T cell receptor beta chains reported below all come from one sample, sequenced in a study of blood T cell repertoires in COVID-19. Assay: immunoSEQ multiplex PCR; the TCRdb copy retains only in-frame clones and omits some. The sample yields 650,000 to 800,000 clones, 80% to 90% seen once. The specimen was peripheral blood. The receptor set was obtained from a woman aged 18 to 35 with acute or convalescent COVID-19.

This clone was seen just once. The rearrangement joins TRBV10-2 to TRBJ2-1, with D possibly being TRBD1 (5 bases). V lost 7 bases and J lost 3, with 13 bases in between. Looked up from germline, CDR1 is WSHSY and CDR2 is SAAADI. The CDR3 extends over 14 amino acids. The CDR3 protein is CASTKGANYNEQFF. CDR3 nucleotides: TGCGCCAGCACGAAAGGGGCCAACTACAATGAGCAGTTCTTC.

The V and J genes are TRBV6-5 and TRBJ1-2; D ambiguous. Trimming took off 0 bases at V and 2 bases at J, with 7 bases between the two ends. In germline, CDR1 is MNHEY, CDR2 SVGAGI. The CDR3 is 14 amino acids. The CDR3 loop reads CASSYSGRNYGYTF. CDR3 sequence (DNA): TGTGCCAGCAGTTACTCCGGGAGAAACTATGGCTACACCTTC.

The sample holds one count of this clone. CDR3 in amino acids: CASTDTGARTQYF. The CDR3 bases are TGCGCCAGCACGGACACAGGGGCCCGCACGCAGTATTTT. V is TRBV5-1 and J is TRBJ2-3; 7 bases agree with TRBD1. The CDR3 loop spans 13 amino acids. Germline-derived CDR1 and CDR2 are SGHRS and YFSETQ. V lost 6 bases to trimming and J lost 9 bases; unmatched junction nucleotides: 10.

A few counts support this clone. This chain uses TRBV5-4 with TRBJ1-4; D is unresolved. Germline-derived CDR1 and CDR2 are SGHNT and YYREEE (reference sequence). The CDR3 contains 15 residues. The germline V and J ends were trimmed by 0 bases and 0 bases, with 6 bases remaining between them. The CDR3: CASSLGPATNEKLFF. CDR3 coding DNA: TGTGCCAGCAGCTTGGGGCCAGCAACTAATGAAAAACTGTTTTTT.

The rearrangement links TRBV4-3 to TRBJ1-1; tentatively, D is TRBD1 (5 bases). V dropped 0 bases and J dropped 2 bases, with 16 bases sitting between them. Germline lookup yields CDR1 LGHNA and CDR2 YSLEER. The CDR3 length is 17 residues. CDR3 loop: CASSQELVGVENTEAFF. CDR3 DNA: TGCGCCAGCAGCCAAGAATTGGTAGGGGTTGAAAACACTGAAGCTTTCTTT.

This chain joins TRBV7-2 and TRBJ1-4; D possibly corresponds to TRBD1 (5 bases). The CDR3 spans 11 residues. CDR1 and CDR2 from the germline V gene are SGHTA and FQGNSA. Trimming pared 7 bases from V and 7 bases from J, leaving 7 bases between. The DNA of the CDR3 is TGTGCCAGCATCGACAGTGAAAAACTGTTTTTT. Translation gives CASIDSEKLFF.

The gene calls are TRBV11-2 and TRBJ2-3; D call uncertain. This CDR3 spans 15 amino acids. Trimming left V 0 bases short and J 3 bases short, with 10 bases between. Per germline, CDR1 SGHAT and CDR2 FQNNGV. Here the CDR3 DNA reads TGTGCCAGCAGCTTAGACGCTGACACTACAGATACGCAGTATTTT. This sequence encodes CASSLDADTTDTQYF.

The chain carries TRBV5-4 and TRBJ1-5, with 9 positions matching TRBD1. V lost 5 bases to trimming and J lost 5 bases; unmatched junction nucleotides: 2. The CDR3 has 13 residues. Germline assignment: CDR1 SGHNT and CDR2 YYREEE (reference sequence). In DNA, the CDR3 is TGTGCCAGCAGGAGGGACAGGGATCAGCCCCAGCATTTT. It yields the protein CASRRDRDQPQHF. The full variable domain, completed using reference TRBV5-4 and TRBJ1-5, is ETGVTQSPTHLIKTRGQQVTLRCSSQSGHNTVSWYQQALGQGPQFIFQYYREEENGRGNFPPRFSGLQFPNYSSELNVNALELDDSALYLCASRRDRDQPQHFGDGTRLSIL.

The rearrangement uses TRBV2 and TRBJ1-1; TRBD1 aligns across 7 bases. There are 14 residues in the CDR3. The J segment lost 4 bases and the V segment lost 6 bases, leaving 8 bases of the junction unmatched. The germline V gene has CDR1 SNHLY and CDR2 FYNNEI. Here the CDR3 reads CASRRKGGITEAFF. As DNA, the CDR3 is TGTGCCAGCAGACGTAAAGGGGGCATCACTGAAGCTTTCTTT.

This clone was seen more than once but under ten times. The chain has TRBV12-5 and TRBJ1-5, with a tentative D call TRBD1 (6 bases). V lost 7 bases to trimming and J lost 3 bases, with 19 bases between them. There are 16 residues in the CDR3. Germline-derived CDR1 and CDR2 are LGHNT and FRNRAP. The CDR3 loop is CASAAPSGVFNQPQHF. The CDR3, as DNA: TGTGCTAGTGCCGCCCCCTCAGGGGTTTTCAATCAGCCCCAGCATTTT.

This chain joins TRBV6-1 and TRBJ1-5; D gene ambiguous. Germline-derived CDR1 and CDR2 are MNHNS and SASEGT. The V end lost 3 bases, the J end lost 4 bases, and 4 bases lay between the germline ends. The CDR3 spans 12 residues. CDR3 coding DNA: TGTGCCAGCAGTGATCCGAATCAGCCCCAGCATTTT. Amino acids: CASSDPNQPQHF.

The V gene is TRBV12-5, the J gene TRBJ2-1, with a tentative D call TRBD2 (5 bases). The CDR3 runs 16 residues. Germline V gene data show CDR1 as LGHNT and CDR2 as FRNRAP. V gave up 0 bases and J gave up 0 bases, with 9 bases separating them. The CDR3 DNA is TGTGCTAGTGGTTTGGTACTGGGGAGCTCCTACAATGAGCAGTTCTTC. Its protein is CASGLVLGSSYNEQFF.

The J gene is TRBJ2-7, the V gene TRBV5-4; D remains ambiguous. Germline values: CDR1 SGHNT, CDR2 YYREEE (reference sequence). The ends were cut back, 4 bases at V and 0 bases at J, with 8 bases in the middle. The CDR3 sequence is 13 residues long. In DNA, the CDR3 is TGTGCCAGCAGCAGCCGGTTCTCCTACGAGCAGTACTTC. Its protein is CASSSRFSYEQYF.

The chain links TRBV5-1 to TRBJ2-1; D not resolved. V was shortened by 7 bases and J by 3 bases, with 11 bases between the two germline ends. The CDR3 is 13 amino acids. Germline-derived CDR1 and CDR2 are SGHRS and YFSETQ. The CDR3 loop is CASATYSYNEQFF. CDR3 bases: TGCGCCAGCGCAACCTATAGCTACAATGAGCAGTTCTTC.

The chain employs TRBV27 and TRBJ1-1; 9 bases fit TRBD1. Unmatched junction bases numbered 8, after V lost 8 bases and J lost 4 bases. The CDR3 consists of 14 residues. The germline V gene has CDR1 MNHEY and CDR2 SMNVEV (reference sequence). As DNA, the CDR3 is TGTGCCAGCCGGCCCGGGACAGGGCTCACTGAAGCTTTCTTT. Translating gives CASRPGTGLTEAFF.

The chain employs TRBV5-6 and TRBJ1-2, with D uncertain. The germline V and J ends were trimmed by 0 bases and 4 bases, with 7 bases remaining between them. The CDR3 has 13 residues. Looked up from germline, CDR1 is SGHDT and CDR2 is YYEEEE. The CDR3 DNA reads as TGTGCCAGCAGCTTGGCAGGTACCTATGGCTACACCTTC. Encoded protein: CASSLAGTYGYTF.

The chain uses TRBV6-4 and TRBJ1-2, with D maybe TRBD1 (6 bases). CDR3 size: 14 residues. Trimming removed 0 bases from V and 6 bases from J, with 11 bases in between. The germline V gene has CDR1 MRHNA and CDR2 SNTAGT. CDR3 DNA sequence: TGTGCCAGCAGTGACTCGACCAGGGGCCATGGCTACACCTTC. This translates into CASSDSTRGHGYTF.

The chain combines TRBV3-1 (or the pseudogene TRBV3-2) with TRBJ2-6; 9 bases fit TRBD1. J gave up 0 bases and V 1 base, and 4 bases lay outside the gene matches. This CDR3 has 18 amino acids. Germline V CDR1 and CDR2: LGHDT, YNNKEL (reference sequence). The CDR3 bases are TGTGCCAGCAGCCAAGTGAGGGACAGGGTCTCTGGGGCCAACGTCCTGACTTTC. This translates into CASSQVRDRVSGANVLTF.

CDR3 coding DNA: TGTGCCTGGACCTTCGGGGATAGGGCTGAAGCTTTCTTT. It yields the protein CAWTFGDRAEAFF. V and J are TRBV30 and TRBJ1-1; D unclear. The CDR3 consists of 13 residues. Between the trimmed V and J ends, which lost 4 bases and 6 bases, there was a span of 15 bases. CDR1 is GTSNPN and CDR2 is SVGIG in the germline V gene (reference sequence).

The V gene is TRBV7-6, the J gene TRBJ2-3; perhaps TRBD2 as D (5 bases). Trimming removed 5 bases from V and 2 bases from J, with 8 bases in between. CDR3 length: 13 amino acids. CDR1 is SGHVS and CDR2 is FNYEAQ in the germline V gene. This CDR3 is CASSPDYTDTQYF. In nucleotides, the CDR3 is TGTGCCAGCAGCCCTGACTACACAGATACGCAGTATTTT.

This chain uses TRBV7-8 with TRBJ2-7; TRBD2 matches 9 bases. CDR3 size: 16 residues. Per the germline V gene, CDR1 is SGHVS and CDR2 is FQNEAQ. V lost 0 bases and J lost 1; bases outside the gene matches: 4. CDR3 DNA sequence: TGTGCCAGCAGCTTAGCGAGCCTAGCGGGATCCTACGAGCAGTACTTC. Translating it yields CASSLASLAGSYEQYF. The whole variable domain, remainder taken from reference TRBV7-8 and TRBJ2-7, is GAGVSQSPRYKVAKRGQDVALRCDPISGHVSLFWYQQALGQGPEFLTYFQNEAQLDKSGLPSDRFFAERPEGSVSTLKIQRTQQEDSAVYLCASSLASLAGSYEQYFGPGTRLTVT.

The V gene is TRBV7-7, the J gene TRBJ2-1; 9 bases line up with TRBD1. This CDR3 has 15 amino acids. The germline CDR1 and CDR2 sequences are SSHAT and FNYEAQ (reference sequence). After removal of 5 bases from V and 6 bases from J, the junction contained 8 bases not matched to a gene. CDR3 in DNA: TGTGCCAGCAGCCCTACCGGGACAGGGATCAATGAGCAGTTCTTC. Translating it yields CASSPTGTGINEQFF.

This rearrangement joins TRBV27 to TRBJ2-1; TRBD2 aligns across 9 bases. This CDR3 has 15 amino acids. CDR1 is MNHEY, CDR2 SMNVEV, per germline (reference sequence). The junction had 1 base not matched to a gene; V was cut back by 2 bases and J by 2 bases. The DNA for the CDR3 is TGTGCCAGCAGTTTAATAGCGGGGGCCTACAATGAGCAGTTCTTC. It encodes CASSLIAGAYNEQFF.

This clone was picked up one time. The genes are TRBV27 and TRBJ2-7; 10 nucleotides agree with TRBD1. Germline V gives CDR1 MNHEY, CDR2 SMNVEV (reference sequence). The CDR3 loop spans 15 amino acids. V shed 7 bases, J shed 5 bases, and the junction held 11 bases outside the gene matches. The CDR3: CASTTPGQGSNEQYF. The CDR3 nucleotides read TGTGCCAGCACGACTCCGGGACAGGGGAGTAACGAGCAGTACTTC.

This chain uses TRBV6-2 or TRBV6-3 with TRBJ1-2; D unresolved. V gave up 0 bases and J gave up 3 bases, with 23 bases separating them. The CDR3 has 19 residues. CDR1 is MNHEY and CDR2 is SVGEGT in the germline V gene. In nucleotides, the CDR3 is TGTGCCAGCAGTTACTCGATGGAGGCAAGCGTAAGGTACGACTATGGCTACACCTTC. It yields the protein CASSYSMEASVRYDYGYTF.

This clone was recorded only once. This sequence joins TRBV10-3 and TRBJ2-3, with D possibly matching TRBD1 (7 bases). CDR1 and CDR2 (germline): ENHRY, SYGVKD. The CDR3 covers 18 residues. V was cut by 0 bases and J by 4 bases, with 20 bases left in between. DNA of the CDR3: TGTGCCATCAGTGAGTCGACTCGTGGAGGGGGCCCCGCAGATACGCAGTATTTT. This sequence encodes CAISESTRGGGPADTQYF.